This T cell receptor (beta chain) originates from a study of blood T cell repertoires in COVID-19. Turning to the study itself: Donors in the United States, Italy and Spain gave samples during acute or convalescent COVID-19.

V was cut by 5 bases and J by 0 bases, with 5 bases left in between. The CDR3 covers 12 residues. Germline CDR1 is LGHDT and CDR2 is YNNKEL (reference sequence). The repertoire was sequenced with immunoSEQ multiplex PCR; TCRdb's copy has only in-frame clones and lacks some. The table has 250,000 or so clones, roughly 89% seen once. Sequencing used PBMCs or T cells enriched from blood (not recorded which). This TCR was recovered from a middle-aged man who had recovered from COVID-19. The V and J genes are TRBV3-1 (or the pseudogene TRBV3-2) and TRBJ2-7, with D unresolved. CDR3 loop: CASSILSYEQYF. The CDR3 DNA sequence: TGTGCCAGCAGCATCCTCTCCTACGAGCAGTACTTC.